This T cell receptor beta chain was sequenced for a study of Ad26.COV2.S vaccination and SARS-CoV-2 variants. A note on this clone: The antigen remains undetermined.

V was pared by 4 bases and J by 1 base, with 14 bases between. The CDR3 contains 16 residues. The germline V gene has CDR1 SGHVS and CDR2 FQNEAQ. The treatment was: over 15 received Ad26.COV2.S at low or high dose, single or two shots; roughly five received placebo; per-sample allocation not given. Day 63 following the first vaccine or placebo injection was when the samples were taken. General study points: With respect to non-spike TCR breadth, vaccine and placebo recipients were similar.

Here immunoSEQ multiplex PCR was the method, and the copy in TCRdb shows in-frame clones only, minus some. The table has about 480,000 clones, roughly 89% seen once. The source was peripheral blood, collected in a trial of Ad26.COV2.S vaccine versus placebo. The gene calls are TRBV7-8 and TRBJ1-5; D perhaps matches TRBD1 (6 bases). This TCR was recovered from a person aged 18-65 years who received the Ad26.COV2.S COVID-19 vaccine or a placebo. The CDR3 DNA follows: TGTGCCAGCAGCTCAGGGGTCTCGGGAAGCAATCAGCCCCAGCATTTT. Its translation is CASSSGVSGSNQPQHF.